One T cell receptor beta chain is described in this entry. This specimen comes from a study of blood T cell repertoires in COVID-19. For the study at large: Researchers got acute and convalescent COVID-19 samples from the United States, Italy and Spain. Sources were T cells, B-cell-depleted T cells, or PBMCs; the material itself was cDNA or gDNA.

Germline CDR1 SQVTM, CDR2 ANQGSEA. V was clipped by 3 bases and J by 8 bases, with 10 bases between them. The CDR3 length is 11 residues. In the study's own analysis: Estimation of nucleated cell counts was performed using reference gene primer amplification. Data came from immunoSEQ multiplex PCR; TCRdb stores just in-frame clones and leaves some out. V and J calls plus clone size are reproduced from that table; the DNA served to infer D and trimming. The sample yields roughly 190,000 clones, 80% to 85% seen once. The rearrangement uses TRBV29-1 and TRBJ1-2; D is possibly TRBD1 (6 bases). This TCR came from a human donor in a cohort sampled during active COVID-19. Material for sequencing was peripheral blood. CDR3 residues: CSVDRGGGYTF. CDR3 DNA: TGCAGCGTTGACAGGGGCGGGGGCTACACCTTC.